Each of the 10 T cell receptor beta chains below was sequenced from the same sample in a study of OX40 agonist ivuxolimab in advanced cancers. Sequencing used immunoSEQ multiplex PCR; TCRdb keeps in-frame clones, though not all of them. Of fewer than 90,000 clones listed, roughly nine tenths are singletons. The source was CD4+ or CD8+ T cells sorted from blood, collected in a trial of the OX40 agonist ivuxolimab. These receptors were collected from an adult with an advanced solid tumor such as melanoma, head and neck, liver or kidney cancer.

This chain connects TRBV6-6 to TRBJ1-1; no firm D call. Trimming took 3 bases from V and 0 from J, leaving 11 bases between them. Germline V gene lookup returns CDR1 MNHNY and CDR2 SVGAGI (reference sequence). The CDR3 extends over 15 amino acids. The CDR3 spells CASSYEPAMNTEAFF. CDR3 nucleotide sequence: TGTGCCAGCAGTTATGAACCAGCCATGAACACTGAAGCTTTCTTT.

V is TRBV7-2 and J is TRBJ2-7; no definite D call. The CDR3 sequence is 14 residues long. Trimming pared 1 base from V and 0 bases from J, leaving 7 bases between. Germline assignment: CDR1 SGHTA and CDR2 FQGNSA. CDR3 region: CASSLVQSSYEQYF. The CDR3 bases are TGTGCCAGCAGCTTAGTACAGAGCTCCTACGAGCAGTACTTC. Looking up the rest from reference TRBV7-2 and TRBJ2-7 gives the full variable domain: GAGVSQSPSNKVTEKGKDVELRCDPISGHTALYWYRQSLGQGLEFLIYFQGNSAPDKSGLPSDRFSAERTGGSVSTLTIQRTQQEDSAVYLCASSLVQSSYEQYFGPGTRLTVT.

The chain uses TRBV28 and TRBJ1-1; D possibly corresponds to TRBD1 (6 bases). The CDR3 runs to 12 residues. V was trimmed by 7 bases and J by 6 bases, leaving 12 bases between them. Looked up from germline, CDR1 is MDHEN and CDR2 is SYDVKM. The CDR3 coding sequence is TGTGCCAGCATCCGGGACACGGCTGAAGCTTTCTTT. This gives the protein CASIRDTAEAFF.

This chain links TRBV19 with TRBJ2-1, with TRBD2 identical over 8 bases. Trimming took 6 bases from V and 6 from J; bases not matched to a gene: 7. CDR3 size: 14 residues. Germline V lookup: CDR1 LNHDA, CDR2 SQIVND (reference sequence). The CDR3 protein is CASRTIAGTNEQFF. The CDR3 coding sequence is TGTGCCAGTAGAACTATAGCGGGGACCAATGAGCAGTTCTTC.

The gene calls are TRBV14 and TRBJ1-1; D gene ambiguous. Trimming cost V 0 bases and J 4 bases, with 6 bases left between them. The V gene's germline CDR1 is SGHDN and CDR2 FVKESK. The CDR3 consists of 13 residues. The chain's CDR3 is CASSQDRVTEAFF. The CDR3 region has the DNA TGTGCCAGCAGCCAAGATCGCGTCACTGAAGCTTTCTTT.

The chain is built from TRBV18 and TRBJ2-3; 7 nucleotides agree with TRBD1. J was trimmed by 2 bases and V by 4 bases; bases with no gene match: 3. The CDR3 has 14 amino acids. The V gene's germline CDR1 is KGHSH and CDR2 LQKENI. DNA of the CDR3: TGTGCCAGCTCACTTGACAGGGTCACAGATACGCAGTATTTT. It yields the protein CASSLDRVTDTQYF.

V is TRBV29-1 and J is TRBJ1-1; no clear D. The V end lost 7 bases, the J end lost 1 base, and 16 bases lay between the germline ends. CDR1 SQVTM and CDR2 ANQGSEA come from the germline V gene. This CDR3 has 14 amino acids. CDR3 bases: TGCAGCGCCCTAAGCATGGGAGCGAACACTGAAGCTTTCTTT. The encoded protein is CSALSMGANTEAFF.

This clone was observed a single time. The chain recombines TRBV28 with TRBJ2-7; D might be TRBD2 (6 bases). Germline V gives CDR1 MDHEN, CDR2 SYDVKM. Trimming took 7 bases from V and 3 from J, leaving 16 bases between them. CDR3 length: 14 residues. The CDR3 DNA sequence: TGTGCCAGCACCTTTGGCGGGATAGGCTACGAGCAGTACTTC. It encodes CASTFGGIGYEQYF.

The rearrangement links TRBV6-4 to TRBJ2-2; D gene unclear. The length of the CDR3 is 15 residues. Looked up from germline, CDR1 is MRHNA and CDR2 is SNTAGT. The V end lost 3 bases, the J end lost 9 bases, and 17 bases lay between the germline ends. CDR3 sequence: CASSDSRDIPRELFF. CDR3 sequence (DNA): TGTGCCAGCAGTGATTCACGAGACATCCCCCGGGAGCTGTTTTTT.

The CDR3 DNA reads TGTGCCAGCTCACCACCGACAGCCCATAATTCACCCCTCCACTTT. Protein: CASSPPTAHNSPLHF. The J gene is TRBJ1-6, the V gene TRBV18, with D possibly TRBD1 on 5 matching bases. The germline V gene has CDR1 KGHSH and CDR2 LQKENI. This CDR3 is 15 amino acids long. Trimming took off 0 bases at V and 5 bases at J, with 8 bases between the two ends.